A selection of T cell receptor beta chains follows, all from one sample in a study of blood T cell repertoires in COVID-19. TCRdb keeps only in-frame clones here, not all; method: immunoSEQ multiplex PCR. The repertoire has roughly 200,000 clones, less than 85% of them found once; the top ten carry roughly a sixth. The sequenced sample consisted of PBMCs or T cells enriched from blood (not recorded which). All receptors derive from a man aged 40-50 years who had recovered from COVID-19. The CDR3 runs from the conserved cysteine through the conserved F or W. Fields, in order: D gene, clone size, CDR3 length, V gene, J gene, CDR3 protein, CDR3 DNA. D genes are given only for firm matches. Some rows mark clone size as missing; the rest say once, few, many or name a class of expanded clone.

.	once	17	TRBV3-1/TRBV3-2	TRBJ1-3	CASSPHRVKVAGNTIYF	TGTGCCAGCAGCCCTCACAGGGTTAAGGTTGCTGGAAACACCATATATTTT
.	.	16	TRBV3-1/TRBV3-2	TRBJ1-3	CASSQAFPLSGNTIYF	TGTGCCAGCAGCCAAGCGTTCCCTCTCTCTGGAAACACCATATATTTT
.	.	15	TRBV21-1	TRBJ2-1	CASSTRLAGNNEQFF	TGTGCCAGCAGCACACGACTAGCGGGGAACAATGAGCAGTTCTTC
.	few	16	TRBV5-1	TRBJ2-7	CASSLGGLGGSYEQYF	TGCGCCAGCAGCTTGGGAGGTCTGGGGGGCTCCTACGAGCAGTACTTC
TRBD1	.	13	TRBV29-1	TRBJ2-7	CSVETQGAREQYF	TGCAGCGTTGAAACACAGGGGGCAAGGGAGCAGTACTTC
.	.	15	TRBV5-6	TRBJ1-2	CASSAGPAGYYGYTF	TGTGCCAGCAGCGCGGGCCCGGCGGGGTACTATGGCTACACCTTC
.	.	18	TRBV5-1	TRBJ1-3	CASSWESLGAISGNTIYF	TGCGCCAGCAGCTGGGAGAGTTTGGGGGCGATTTCTGGAAACACCATATATTTT
TRBD1	.	15	TRBV7-8	TRBJ1-1	CASSSRGPGGAEAFF	TGTGCCAGCAGCTCGAGGGGCCCAGGGGGCGCGGAAGCTTTCTTT
TRBD1	.	16	TRBV5-4	TRBJ2-1	CASSGTGTGGWNEQFF	TGTGCCAGCAGCGGAACCGGGACAGGGGGCTGGAATGAGCAGTTCTTC
.	.	17	TRBV7-2	TRBJ2-7	CASPTGRDTGTAYEQYF	TGTGCCAGCCCTACCGGGCGGGACACCGGGACAGCCTACGAGCAGTACTTC
.	.	17	TRBV6-1	TRBJ1-5	CASSDELQGSLGQPQHF	TGTGCCAGCAGTGATGAATTACAGGGTTCTCTAGGTCAGCCCCAGCATTTT
TRBD1	.	14	TRBV5-4	TRBJ1-2	CASSLGDRDYGYTF	TGTGCCAGCAGCTTGGGGGACAGGGACTATGGCTACACCTTC
TRBD1	.	16	TRBV13	TRBJ2-1	CASSLSDRGGYNEQFF	TGTGCCAGCAGCTTATCGGACAGGGGCGGCTACAATGAGCAGTTCTTC
.	.	16	TRBV5-4	TRBJ2-1	CASSLAGQSSYNEQFF	TGTGCCAGCAGCTTGGCGGGACAAAGCTCCTACAATGAGCAGTTCTTC
TRBD1	.	12	TRBV7-9	TRBJ1-1	CASSLTGGQAFF	TGTGCCAGCAGCTTGACAGGGGGTCAAGCTTTCTTT
TRBD2	.	11	TRBV18	TRBJ2-1	CASSSAGVQFF	TGTGCCAGCTCATCCGCGGGGGTCCAGTTCTTC
TRBD2	.	16	TRBV27	TRBJ2-3	CASSPGTNTITDTQYF	TGTGCCAGCAGCCCCGGGACTAATACTATCACAGATACGCAGTATTTT
.	once	11	TRBV25-1	TRBJ1-2	CASSAQRVYTF	TGTGCCAGCAGTGCTCAACGGGTCTACACCTTC
TRBD1	once	13	TRBV6-1	TRBJ2-1	CASSEDRGNEQFF	TGTGCCAGCAGTGAAGACAGGGGTAATGAGCAGTTCTTC
.	few	17	TRBV7-8	TRBJ1-2	CASSLGLTMTANYGYTF	TGTGCCAGCAGCTTAGGTCTCACCATGACAGCGAACTATGGCTACACCTTC
.	.	11	TRBV19	TRBJ2-1	CASSLYNEQFF	TGTGCCAGTAGCTTATACAATGAGCAGTTCTTC
.	.	15	TRBV13	TRBJ1-1	CASSLVGRPNTEAFF	TGTGCCAGCAGCTTAGTGGGCAGACCGAACACTGAAGCTTTCTTT
.	.	15	TRBV28	TRBJ2-7	CASSSAAGSSYEQYF	TGTGCCAGCAGTTCCGCGGCGGGGAGCTCCTACGAGCAGTACTTC
.	once	14	TRBV30	TRBJ1-6	CAWSSGSYNSPLHF	TGTGCCTGGAGTTCGGGCTCCTATAATTCACCCCTCCACTTT
.	.	17	TRBV19	TRBJ1-2	CASSTRTGLTLNYGYTF	TGTGCCAGTAGTACACGGACGGGGTTGACCCTCAACTATGGCTACACCTTC
.	once	15	TRBV27	TRBJ1-2	CASRPRGLANYGYTF	TGTGCCAGCCGGCCGCGGGGACTAGCTAACTATGGCTACACCTTC
TRBD1	.	15	TRBV5-8	TRBJ2-2	CAGDPGQTNTGELFF	TGTGCCGGGGACCCGGGACAGACCAACACCGGGGAGCTGTTTTTT
.	once	16	TRBV19	TRBJ2-7	CASSRKLGTSTYEQYF	TGTGCCAGTAGTAGAAAATTGGGGACTTCAACCTACGAGCAGTACTTC
.	.	13	TRBV28	TRBJ2-2	CASSLYGLAGLFF	TGTGCCAGCAGTTTATATGGCCTAGCTGGGCTGTTTTTT
.	.	15	TRBV3-1/TRBV3-2	TRBJ1-2	CASSQGNPGVFGYTF	TGTGCCAGCAGCCAAGGCAATCCCGGGGTCTTTGGCTACACCTTC
TRBD1	.	11	TRBV20-1	TRBJ2-7	CSAQTGNEQYF	TGCAGTGCTCAGACAGGGAACGAGCAGTACTTC
.	.	18	TRBV5-3	TRBJ2-7	CARSLGSGLVQGIHEQYF	TGTGCCAGAAGCTTGGGATCAGGTTTGGTCCAGGGTATTCACGAGCAGTACTTC
.	few	12	TRBV7-2	TRBJ2-7	CASSLYSGEQYF	TGTGCCAGCAGCTTATATTCCGGCGAGCAGTACTTC
TRBD2	.	15	TRBV9	TRBJ2-1	CASSKLAGGPNEQFF	TGTGCCAGCAGCAAACTAGCGGGAGGTCCAAATGAGCAGTTCTTC
.	.	14	TRBV29-1	TRBJ2-5	CSVVRYEVQETQYF	TGCAGCGTTGTGCGGTACGAGGTTCAAGAGACCCAGTACTTC
TRBD2	.	16	TRBV29-1	TRBJ2-3	CSVAGGTSGITDTQYF	TGCAGCGTTGCGGGGGGGACTAGCGGTATCACAGATACGCAGTATTTT
TRBD2	.	14	TRBV29-1	TRBJ2-5	CSVEKSGRGETQYF	TGCAGCGTTGAAAAAAGCGGGAGAGGAGAGACCCAGTACTTC
TRBD1	.	15	TRBV24-1	TRBJ1-5	CATSPGTGRSQPQHF	TGTGCCACCAGCCCCGGGACAGGGAGGAGTCAGCCCCAGCATTTT
.	.	15	TRBV10-1	TRBJ2-7	CASSDGRGSIYEQYF	TGCGCCAGCAGTGACGGGAGAGGCAGTATCTACGAGCAGTACTTC
.	.	18	TRBV11-2	TRBJ2-7	CASSLKRSLRTAHYEQYF	TGTGCCAGCAGCTTAAAAAGGTCGTTGAGAACAGCCCACTACGAGCAGTACTTC
.	.	15	TRBV25-1	TRBJ2-2	CASSDKSHPGWELFF	TGTGCCAGCAGTGATAAGAGTCACCCGGGTTGGGAGCTGTTTTTT
TRBD1	.	14	TRBV16	TRBJ1-1	CASSRDRAGTEAFF	TGTGCCAGCAGCCGGGACAGGGCTGGTACTGAAGCTTTCTTT
.	few	16	TRBV18	TRBJ2-7	CASSPGGGPASYEQYF	TGTGCCAGCTCACCCGGAGGTGGCCCCGCCTCCTACGAGCAGTACTTC
TRBD1	once	15	TRBV4-1	TRBJ2-7	CASSQHRDRVYEQYF	TGCGCCAGCAGCCAGCACCGGGACAGGGTCTACGAGCAGTACTTC
.	.	12	TRBV11-2	TRBJ2-7	CASSSTGYEQYF	TGTGCCAGCAGCTCCACAGGATACGAGCAGTACTTC
TRBD2	.	15	TRBV5-1	TRBJ2-1	CASSVITGGANEQFF	TGCGCCAGCAGCGTTATCACGGGAGGGGCGAATGAGCAGTTCTTC
TRBD2	.	16	TRBV20-1	TRBJ2-5	CSASEASGRLQETQYF	TGCAGTGCTAGTGAGGCTAGCGGGAGGCTTCAAGAGACCCAGTACTTC
.	once	14	TRBV5-1	TRBJ1-3	CASSSGFSGNTIYF	TGCGCCAGCAGCTCCGGGTTCTCTGGAAACACCATATATTTT
.	.	14	TRBV21-1	TRBJ2-7	CASRQLAGGAEQYF	TGTGCCAGCAGACAACTAGCGGGAGGGGCCGAGCAGTACTTC
.	.	13	TRBV27	TRBJ2-7	CASSFRDSGGKYF	TGTGCCAGCAGTTTCCGGGACAGCGGAGGGAAGTACTTC
.	.	12	TRBV11-1	TRBJ2-5	CASSNRRETQYF	TGTGCCAGCAGCAACAGACGAGAGACCCAGTACTTC
TRBD1	.	13	TRBV29-1	TRBJ2-2	CSARTGNTGELFF	TGCAGCGCCAGGACAGGGAACACCGGGGAGCTGTTTTTT
TRBD2	.	16	TRBV7-3	TRBJ2-1	CASSLGLAGGLDEQFF	TGTGCCAGCAGCTTGGGACTAGCGGGAGGGTTAGATGAGCAGTTCTTC
.	.	11	TRBV20-1	TRBJ2-3	CSADIFDTQYF	TGCAGTGCTGACATATTCGATACGCAGTATTTT
.	.	14	TRBV5-4	TRBJ1-1	CASSPEVGWTEAFF	TGTGCCAGCAGCCCAGAGGTAGGTTGGACTGAAGCTTTCTTT
TRBD1	.	15	TRBV4-1	TRBJ2-7	CASSQGVRGSYEQYF	TGCGCCAGCAGCCAAGGGGTCAGGGGGTCCTACGAGCAGTACTTC
TRBD2	.	15	TRBV7-3	TRBJ2-1	CASSSEGLASNEQFF	TGTGCCAGCAGCAGCGAGGGACTAGCGTCCAATGAGCAGTTCTTC